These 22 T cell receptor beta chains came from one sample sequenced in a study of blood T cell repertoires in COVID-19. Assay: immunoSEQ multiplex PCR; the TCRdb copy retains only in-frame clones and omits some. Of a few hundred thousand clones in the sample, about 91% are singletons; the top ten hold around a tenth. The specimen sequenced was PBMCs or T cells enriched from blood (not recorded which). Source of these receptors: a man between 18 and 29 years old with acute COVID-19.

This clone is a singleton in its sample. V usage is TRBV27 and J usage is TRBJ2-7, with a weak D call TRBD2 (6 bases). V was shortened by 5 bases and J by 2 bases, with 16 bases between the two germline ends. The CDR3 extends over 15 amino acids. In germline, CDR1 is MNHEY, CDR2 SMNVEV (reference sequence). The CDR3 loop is CASSLSGPDTYEQYF. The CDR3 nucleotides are TGTGCCAGCAGTCTAAGCGGGCCAGATACCTACGAGCAGTACTTC.

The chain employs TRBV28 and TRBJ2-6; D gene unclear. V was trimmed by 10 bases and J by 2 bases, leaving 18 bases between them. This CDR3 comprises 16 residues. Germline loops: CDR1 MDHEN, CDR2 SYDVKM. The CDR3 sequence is CATLANYVTGANVLTF. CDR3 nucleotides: TGTGCCACTCTGGCCAATTACGTGACTGGGGCCAACGTCCTGACTTTC.

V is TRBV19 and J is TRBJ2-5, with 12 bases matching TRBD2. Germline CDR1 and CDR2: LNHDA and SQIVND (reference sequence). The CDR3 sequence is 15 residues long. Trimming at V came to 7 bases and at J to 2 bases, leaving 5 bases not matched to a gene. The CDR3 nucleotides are TGTGCCAGTATGCGGACTAGCGGGGTTCAAGAGACCCAGTACTTC. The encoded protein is CASMRTSGVQETQYF.

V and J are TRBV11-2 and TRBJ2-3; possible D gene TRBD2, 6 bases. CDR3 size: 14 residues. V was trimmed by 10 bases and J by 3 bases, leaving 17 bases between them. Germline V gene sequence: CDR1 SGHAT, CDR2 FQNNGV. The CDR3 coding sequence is TGTGCCACCGCGCCCGGGGCGGGGACAGATACGCAGTATTTT. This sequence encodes CATAPGAGTDTQYF.

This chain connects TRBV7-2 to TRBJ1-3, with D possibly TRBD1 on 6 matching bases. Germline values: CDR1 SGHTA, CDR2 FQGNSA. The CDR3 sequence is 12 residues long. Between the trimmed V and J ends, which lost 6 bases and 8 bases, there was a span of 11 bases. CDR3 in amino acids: CASRKQGHTIYF. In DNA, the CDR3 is TGTGCCAGCAGAAAACAGGGACACACCATATATTTT. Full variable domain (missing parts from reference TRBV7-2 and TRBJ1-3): GAGVSQSPSNKVTEKGKDVELRCDPISGHTALYWYRQSLGQGLEFLIYFQGNSAPDKSGLPSDRFSAERTGGSVSTLTIQRTQQEDSAVYLCASRKQGHTIYFGEGSWLTVV.

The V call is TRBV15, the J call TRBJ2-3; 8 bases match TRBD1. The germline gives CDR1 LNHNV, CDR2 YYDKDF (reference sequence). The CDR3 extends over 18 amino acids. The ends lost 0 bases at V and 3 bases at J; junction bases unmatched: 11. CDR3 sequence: CATSREWSGTGETDTQYF. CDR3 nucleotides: TGTGCCACCAGCAGAGAGTGGTCCGGGACAGGAGAAACAGATACGCAGTATTTT.

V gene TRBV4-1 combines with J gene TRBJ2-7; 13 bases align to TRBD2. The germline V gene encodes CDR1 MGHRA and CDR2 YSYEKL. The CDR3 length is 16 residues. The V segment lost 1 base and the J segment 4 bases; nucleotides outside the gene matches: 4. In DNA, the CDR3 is TGCGCCAGCAGCCAAGCAACTAGCGGGAGGGGGTACGAGCAGTACTTC. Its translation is CASSQATSGRGYEQYF.

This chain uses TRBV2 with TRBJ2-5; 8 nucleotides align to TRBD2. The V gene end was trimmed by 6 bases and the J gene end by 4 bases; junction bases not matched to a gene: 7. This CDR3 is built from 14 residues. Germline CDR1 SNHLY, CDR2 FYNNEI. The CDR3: CASSAIAGRETQYF. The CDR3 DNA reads TGTGCCAGCAGCGCCATAGCGGGACGAGAGACCCAGTACTTC.

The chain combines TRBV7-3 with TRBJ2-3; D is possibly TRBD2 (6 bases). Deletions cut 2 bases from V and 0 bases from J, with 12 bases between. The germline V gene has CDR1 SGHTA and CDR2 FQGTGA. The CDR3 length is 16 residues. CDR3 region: CASSLQAGGSTDTQYF. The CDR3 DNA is TGTGCCAGCAGCTTACAAGCGGGTGGGAGCACAGATACGCAGTATTTT.

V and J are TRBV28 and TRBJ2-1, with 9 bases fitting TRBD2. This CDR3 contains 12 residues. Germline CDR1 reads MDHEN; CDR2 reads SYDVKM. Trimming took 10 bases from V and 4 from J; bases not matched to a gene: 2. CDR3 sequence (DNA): TGTGCCACTAGCGGGACATACAATGAGCAGTTCTTC. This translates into CATSGTYNEQFF.

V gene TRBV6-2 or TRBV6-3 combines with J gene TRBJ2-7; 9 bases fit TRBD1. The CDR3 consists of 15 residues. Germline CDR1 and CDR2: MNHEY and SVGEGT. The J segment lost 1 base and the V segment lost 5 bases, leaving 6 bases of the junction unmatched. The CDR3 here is CASSLTGTGSYEQYF. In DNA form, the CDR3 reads TGTGCCAGCAGTCTAACCGGGACAGGGTCCTACGAGCAGTACTTC.

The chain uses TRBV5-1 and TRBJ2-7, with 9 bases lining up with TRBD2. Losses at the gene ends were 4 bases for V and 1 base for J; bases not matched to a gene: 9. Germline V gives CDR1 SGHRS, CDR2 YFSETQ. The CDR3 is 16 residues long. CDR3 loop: CASSTPGTSRSYEQYF. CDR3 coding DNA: TGCGCCAGCAGCACCCCCGGGACTAGCAGATCCTACGAGCAGTACTTC.

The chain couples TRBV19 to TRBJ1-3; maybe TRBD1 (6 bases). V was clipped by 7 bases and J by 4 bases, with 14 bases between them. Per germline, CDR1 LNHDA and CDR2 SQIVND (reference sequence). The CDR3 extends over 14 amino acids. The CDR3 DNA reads TGTGCCAGTAACCCACAGGGTGGCGGAAACACCATATATTTT. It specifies CASNPQGGGNTIYF.

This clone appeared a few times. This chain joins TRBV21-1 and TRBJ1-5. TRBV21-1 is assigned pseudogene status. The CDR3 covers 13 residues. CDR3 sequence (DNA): TGTGCCAGCAGCAAAGAGAGTAATCAGCCCCAGCATTTT. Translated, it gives CASSKESNQPQHF.

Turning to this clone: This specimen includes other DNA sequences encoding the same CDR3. CDR3 loop: CASRTGATSTDTQYF. DNA for the CDR3: TGTGCCAGCAGGACAGGCGCAACAAGTACAGATACGCAGTATTTT. This sequence joins TRBV2 and TRBJ2-3, with D perhaps matching TRBD1 (6 bases). Germline CDR1 is SNHLY and CDR2 is FYNNEI. The CDR3 is 15 amino acids. With 6 bases removed from V and 3 bases from J, the gap between germline ends came to 16 bases.

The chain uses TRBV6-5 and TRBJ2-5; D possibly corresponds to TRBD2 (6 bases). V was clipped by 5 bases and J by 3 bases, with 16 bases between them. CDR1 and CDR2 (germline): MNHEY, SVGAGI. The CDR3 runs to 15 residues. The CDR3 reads CASSKVWAGKETQYF. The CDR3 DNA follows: TGTGCCAGCAGTAAGGTCTGGGCGGGGAAAGAGACCCAGTACTTC.

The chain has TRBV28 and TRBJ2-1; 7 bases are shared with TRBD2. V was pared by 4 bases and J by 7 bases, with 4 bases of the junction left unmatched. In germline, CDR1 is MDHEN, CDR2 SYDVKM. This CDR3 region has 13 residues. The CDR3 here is CASSSRGGNEQFF. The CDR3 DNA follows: TGTGCCAGCAGTTCCCGGGGAGGGAATGAGCAGTTCTTC. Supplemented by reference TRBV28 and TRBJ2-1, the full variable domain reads DVKVTQSSRYLVKRTGEKVFLECVQDMDHENMFWYRQDPGLGLRLIYFSYDVKMKEKGDIPEGYSVSREKKERFSLILESASTNQTSMYLCASSSRGGNEQFFGPGTRLTVL.

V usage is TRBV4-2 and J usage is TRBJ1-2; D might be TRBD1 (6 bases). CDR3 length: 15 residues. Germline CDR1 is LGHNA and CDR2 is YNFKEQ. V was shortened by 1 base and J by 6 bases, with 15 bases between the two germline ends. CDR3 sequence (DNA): TGTGCCAGCAGCCAAGGTCAAGGGGGAAGTCATGGCTACACCTTC. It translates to CASSQGQGGSHGYTF.

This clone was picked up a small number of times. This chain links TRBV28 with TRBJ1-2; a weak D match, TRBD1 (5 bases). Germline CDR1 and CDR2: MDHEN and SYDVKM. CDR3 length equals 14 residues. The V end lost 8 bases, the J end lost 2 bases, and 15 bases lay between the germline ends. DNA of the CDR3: TGTGCCAGCCTTCGTTTGGGGGGAAACTATGGCTACACCTTC. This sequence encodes CASLRLGGNYGYTF.

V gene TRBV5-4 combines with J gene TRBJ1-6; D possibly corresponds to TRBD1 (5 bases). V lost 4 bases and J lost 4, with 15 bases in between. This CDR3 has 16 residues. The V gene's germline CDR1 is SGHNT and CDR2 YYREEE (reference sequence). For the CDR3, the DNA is TGTGCCAGCAGCATCCAGGGTGGGGATTATAATTCACCCCTCCACTTT. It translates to CASSIQGGDYNSPLHF.

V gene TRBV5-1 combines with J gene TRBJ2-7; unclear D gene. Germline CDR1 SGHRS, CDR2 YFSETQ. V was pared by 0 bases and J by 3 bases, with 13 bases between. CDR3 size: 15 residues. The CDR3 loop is CASSLGVGANYEQYF. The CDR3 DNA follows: TGCGCCAGCAGCTTGGGGGTGGGCGCAAACTACGAGCAGTACTTC.

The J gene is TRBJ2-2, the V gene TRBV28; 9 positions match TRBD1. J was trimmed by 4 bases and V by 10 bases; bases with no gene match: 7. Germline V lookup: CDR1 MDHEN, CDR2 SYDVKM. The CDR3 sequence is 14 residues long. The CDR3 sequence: CATIPGQGTGELFF. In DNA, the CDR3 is TGTGCCACCATACCGGGACAGGGCACCGGGGAGCTGTTTTTT.